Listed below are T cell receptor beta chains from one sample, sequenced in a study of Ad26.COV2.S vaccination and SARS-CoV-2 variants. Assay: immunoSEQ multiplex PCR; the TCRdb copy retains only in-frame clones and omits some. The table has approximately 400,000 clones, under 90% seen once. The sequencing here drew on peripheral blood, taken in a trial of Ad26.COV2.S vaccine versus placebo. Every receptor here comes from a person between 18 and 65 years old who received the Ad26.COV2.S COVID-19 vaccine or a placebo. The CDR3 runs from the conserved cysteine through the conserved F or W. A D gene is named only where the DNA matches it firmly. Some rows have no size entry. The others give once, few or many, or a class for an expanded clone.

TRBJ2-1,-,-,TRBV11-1,TGTGCCAGCAGCTCGCTCCTGAGCTCCTACAATGAGCAGTTCTTC,CASSSLLSSYNEQFF
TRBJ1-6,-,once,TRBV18,TGTGCCAGCTCACTCGACCTCCTTTCACCCCTCCACTTT,CASSLDLLSPLHF
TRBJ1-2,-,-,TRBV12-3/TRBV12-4,TGTGCCACCCGGGGGAGACGCGGCTACACCTTC,CATRGRRGYTF
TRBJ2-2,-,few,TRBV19,TGTGCCAGTAGTGCACAGGGACACGGGGAGCTGTTTTTT,CASSAQGHGELFF
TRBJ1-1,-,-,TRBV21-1,TGTGCCCCCCTGGGAGTGAACACTGAAGCTTTCTTT,CAPLGVNTEAFF
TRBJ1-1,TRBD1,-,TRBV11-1,TGTGCCAGCAGCTTAGAAGGGGGCGGGCTCGCTGAAGCTTTCTTT,CASSLEGGGLAEAFF
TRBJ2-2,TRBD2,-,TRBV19,TGTGCCAGTAGCCATACTAGCGATAACACCGGGGAGCTGTTTTTT,CASSHTSDNTGELFF
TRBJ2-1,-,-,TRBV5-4,TGTGCCAGCAGCTCGGGGGGCGGACAGCCGTGGGAGCAGTTCTTC,CASSSGGGQPWEQFF
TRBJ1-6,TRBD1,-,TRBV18,TGTGCCAGCTCACAGACAGGGCTCAGGTCACCCCTCCACTTT,CASSQTGLRSPLHF
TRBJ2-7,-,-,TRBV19,TGTGCCAGTTCGTTGGGCAGCTCCTACGAGCAGTACTTC,CASSLGSSYEQYF
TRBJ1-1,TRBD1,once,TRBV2,TGTGCCAGCAGTGCCCAGGGGGCGCGAGGGACTGAAGCTTTCTTT,CASSAQGARGTEAFF
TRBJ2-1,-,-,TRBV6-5,TGTGCCAGCAGTTCTTTCCATGAGCAGTTCTTC,CASSSFHEQFF
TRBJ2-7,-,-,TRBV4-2,TGTGCCAGCAGCCTCGATTTACACTACGAGCAGTACTTC,CASSLDLHYEQYF
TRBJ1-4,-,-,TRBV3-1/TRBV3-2,TGTGCCAGCAGCCCGAACGGGGAAAAACTGTTTTTT,CASSPNGEKLFF
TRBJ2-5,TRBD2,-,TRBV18,TGTGCCAGCTCCCCCAGCGAGGCCGGGAGGGGGACCCAGTACTTC,CASSPSEAGRGTQYF
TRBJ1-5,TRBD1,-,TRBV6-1,TGTGCCAGCAGTGCCCACACAGGGGGCGGCAATCAGCCCCAGCATTTT,CASSAHTGGGNQPQHF
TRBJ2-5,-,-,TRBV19,TGTGCCAGTAGTCCCGCCAGGGCAGGGAAAGAGACCCAGTACTTC,CASSPARAGKETQYF
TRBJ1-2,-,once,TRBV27,TGTGCCAGCAGTGTCGGAGTTCCTTCCTATGGCTACACCTTC,CASSVGVPSYGYTF
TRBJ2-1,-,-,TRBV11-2,TGTGCCAGCAGCTTAGCCCAGGGACCGACCTACAATGAGCAGTTCTTC,CASSLAQGPTYNEQFF